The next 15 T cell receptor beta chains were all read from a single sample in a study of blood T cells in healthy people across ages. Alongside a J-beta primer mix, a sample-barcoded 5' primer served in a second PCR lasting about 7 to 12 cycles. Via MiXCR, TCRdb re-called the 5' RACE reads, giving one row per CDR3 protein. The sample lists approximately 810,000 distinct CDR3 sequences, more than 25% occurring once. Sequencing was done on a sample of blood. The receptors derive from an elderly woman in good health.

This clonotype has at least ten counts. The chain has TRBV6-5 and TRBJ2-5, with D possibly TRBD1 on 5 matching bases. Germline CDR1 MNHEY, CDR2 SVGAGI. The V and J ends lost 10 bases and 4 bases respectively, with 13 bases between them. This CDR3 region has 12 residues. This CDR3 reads CATRQGLETQYF. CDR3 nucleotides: TGTGCCACCCGGCAGGGCTTAGAGACCCAGTACTTC.

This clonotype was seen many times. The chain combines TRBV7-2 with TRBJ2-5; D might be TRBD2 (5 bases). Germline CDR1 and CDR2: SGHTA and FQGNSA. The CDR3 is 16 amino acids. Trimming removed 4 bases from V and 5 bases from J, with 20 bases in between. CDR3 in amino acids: CASSSPGSFQNETQYF. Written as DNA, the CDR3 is TGTGCCAGCAGCTCCCCGGGGAGCTTCCAGAACGAGACCCAGTACTTC.

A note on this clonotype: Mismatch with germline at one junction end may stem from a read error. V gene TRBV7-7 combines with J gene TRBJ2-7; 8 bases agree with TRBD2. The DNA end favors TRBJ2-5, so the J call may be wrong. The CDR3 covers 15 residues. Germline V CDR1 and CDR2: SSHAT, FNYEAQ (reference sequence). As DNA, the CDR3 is TGTGCTAGCAGCTTATACGGGAGGGTGGAAGAGACCCAGTACTTC. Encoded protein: CASSLYGRVEETQYF.

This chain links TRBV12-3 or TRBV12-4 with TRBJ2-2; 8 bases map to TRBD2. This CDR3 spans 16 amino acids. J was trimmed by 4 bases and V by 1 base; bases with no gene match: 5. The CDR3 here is CASSLDGLAGTGELFF. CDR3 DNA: TGTGCCAGCAGTTTAGATGGTCTAGCGGGCACCGGGGAGCTGTTTTTT.

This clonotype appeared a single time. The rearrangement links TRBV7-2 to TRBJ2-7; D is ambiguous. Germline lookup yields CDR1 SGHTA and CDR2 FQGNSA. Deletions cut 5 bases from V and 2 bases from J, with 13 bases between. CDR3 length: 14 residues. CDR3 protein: CASSPRSIAYEQYF. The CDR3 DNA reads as TGTGCCAGCAGCCCCCGGAGTATAGCCTACGAGCAGTACTTC.

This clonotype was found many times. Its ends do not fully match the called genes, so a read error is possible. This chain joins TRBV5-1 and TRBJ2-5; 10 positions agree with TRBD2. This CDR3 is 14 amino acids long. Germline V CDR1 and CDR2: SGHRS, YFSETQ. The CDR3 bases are TGTGCCAGCCGGACTAGCGGATTCCAAGAGACCCAGTACTTC. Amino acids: CASRTSGFQETQYF.

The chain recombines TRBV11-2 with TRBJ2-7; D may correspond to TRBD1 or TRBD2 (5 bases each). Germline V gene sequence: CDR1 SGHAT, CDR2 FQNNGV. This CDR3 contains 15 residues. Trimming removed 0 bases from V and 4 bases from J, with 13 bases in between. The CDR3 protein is CASSLEGDGKYEQYF. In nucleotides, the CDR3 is TGTGCCAGCAGCTTAGAGGGGGACGGAAAATACGAGCAGTACTTC.

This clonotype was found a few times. The chain's CDR3 is CASSLLAQGNTEAFF. DNA for the CDR3: TGCGCCAGCAGTCTCTTGGCTCAGGGGAACACTGAAGCTTTCTTT. This chain joins TRBV5-1 and TRBJ1-1; D perhaps matches TRBD1 (5 bases). The CDR3 extends over 15 amino acids. The germline V and J ends were trimmed by 5 bases and 1 base, with 15 bases remaining between them. The V gene's germline CDR1 is SGHRS and CDR2 YFSETQ.

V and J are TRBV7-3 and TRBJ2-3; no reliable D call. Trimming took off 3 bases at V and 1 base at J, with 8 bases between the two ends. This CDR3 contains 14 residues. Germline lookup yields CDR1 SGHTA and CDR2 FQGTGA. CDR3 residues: CASSFLGGTDTQYF. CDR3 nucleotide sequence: TGTGCCAGCAGCTTCTTGGGCGGCACAGATACGCAGTATTTT.

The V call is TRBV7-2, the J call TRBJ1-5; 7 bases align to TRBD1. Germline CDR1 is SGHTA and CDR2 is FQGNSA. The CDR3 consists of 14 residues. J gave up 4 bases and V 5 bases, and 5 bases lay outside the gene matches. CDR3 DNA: TGTGCCAGCAGCCCGGGACAGTTAAATCAGCCCCAGCATTTT. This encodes CASSPGQLNQPQHF.

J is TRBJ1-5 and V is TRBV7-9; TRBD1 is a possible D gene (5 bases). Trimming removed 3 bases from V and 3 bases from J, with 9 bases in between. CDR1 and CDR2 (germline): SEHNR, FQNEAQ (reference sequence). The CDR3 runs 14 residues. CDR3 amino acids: CASSLGPLNQPQHF. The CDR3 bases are TGTGCCAGCAGCTTGGGGCCGCTCAATCAGCCCCAGCATTTT.

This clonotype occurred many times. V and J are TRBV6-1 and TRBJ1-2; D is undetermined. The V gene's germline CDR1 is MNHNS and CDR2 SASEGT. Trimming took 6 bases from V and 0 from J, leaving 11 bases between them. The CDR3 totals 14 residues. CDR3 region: CASSDGTANYGYTF. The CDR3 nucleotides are TGTGCCAGCAGCGACGGTACTGCTAACTATGGCTACACCTTC.

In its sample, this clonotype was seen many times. The CDR3 DNA is TGTGCCAGCAGTAGGGGACTAGCGGGGGGGTTCACTAACGAGCAGTACTTC. This encodes CASSRGLAGGFTNEQYF. This sequence joins TRBV27 and TRBJ2-7; 16 nucleotides match TRBD2. From germline, CDR1 is MNHEY and CDR2 SMNVEV (reference sequence). V shed 5 bases, J shed 5 bases, and the junction held 9 bases outside the gene matches. CDR3 length: 17 residues.

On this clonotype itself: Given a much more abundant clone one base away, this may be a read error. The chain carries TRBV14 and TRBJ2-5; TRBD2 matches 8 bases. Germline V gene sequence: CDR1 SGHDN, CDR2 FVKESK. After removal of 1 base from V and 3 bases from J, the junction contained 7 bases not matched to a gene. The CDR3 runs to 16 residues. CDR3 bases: TGTGCCAGCAGCCAAGTCGGGGGGGCGCGTAAAGAGACCCAGTACTTC. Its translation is CASSQVGGARKETQYF.

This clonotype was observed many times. This chain's CDR3 is CASSPPDTSNYGYTF. In nucleotides, the CDR3 is TGTGCCAGCTCACCACCGGACACTTCGAACTATGGCTACACCTTC. The chain employs TRBV18 and TRBJ1-2; possibly TRBD1 for D (5 bases). Germline-derived CDR1 and CDR2 are KGHSH and LQKENI. This CDR3 spans 15 amino acids. V lost 0 bases, J lost 2 bases, and 10 bases lay in between.